A selection of T cell receptor beta chains follows, all from one sample in a study of blood T cell repertoires in COVID-19. Clones were read by immunoSEQ multiplex PCR, and TCRdb kept only the in-frame ones, dropping some. This table has roughly 70,000 clones, 70% to 80% appearing once. Sequencing was performed on peripheral blood. Receptors were obtained from a human donor in a cohort sampled during active COVID-19. Each CDR3 is given with its conserved first and last residue. D genes are given only for firm matches. Clone size is stated in some rows and not others, as once, few, many or a class when expanded.

-,TRBD2,TRBJ2-1,TRBV30,TGTGCCTGGAGGGAGGGACTAGCGCGCAATGAGCAGTTCTTC,CAWREGLARNEQFF
once,-,TRBJ2-1,TRBV7-9,TGTGCCAGCAGCCCTCCTTTCGGGCTAGCGCGATACAATGAGCAGTTCTTC,CASSPPFGLARYNEQFF
-,-,TRBJ2-7,TRBV5-6,TGTGCCAGCAGCTTGGCCGTGGGCCCCTCCTACGAGCAGTACTTC,CASSLAVGPSYEQYF
-,TRBD2,TRBJ2-7,TRBV7-2,TGTGCCAGCAGCTTTACCGGGACTAGCGGGAATACCTACGAGCAGTACTTC,CASSFTGTSGNTYEQYF
few,TRBD2,TRBJ2-3,TRBV5-4,TGTGCCAGCAGCTTGTGGACTAGCGGGAGGGGTGCAGATACGCAGTATTTT,CASSLWTSGRGADTQYF
-,TRBD2,TRBJ2-1,TRBV5-1,TGCGCCAGCAGCCCGGGACTAGCGGGAGGCGGATTACAGTTCTTC,CASSPGLAGGGLQFF
-,-,TRBJ1-2,TRBV30,TGTGCCTGCCCAATATGGCCGCTTAACTATGGCTACACCTTC,CACPIWPLNYGYTF
few,-,TRBJ1-1,TRBV18,TGTGCCAGCTCACCACAATCGGGACTGCGCACTGAAGCTTTCTTT,CASSPQSGLRTEAFF
-,-,TRBJ1-5,TRBV5-8,TGTGCCAGCAGCGGGGCCAGCAGGACTCAGCCCCAGCATTTT,CASSGASRTQPQHF
-,TRBD1,TRBJ2-7,TRBV5-8,TGTGCCAGCAGAAGGGACAGCCAAGAGCAGTACTTC,CASRRDSQEQYF
-,-,TRBJ2-1,TRBV5-4,TGTGCCAGCAGCCCCCCCGGGGTAGCGGTGGGGAGTGAGCAGTTCTTC,CASSPPGVAVGSEQFF
-,TRBD2,TRBJ2-2,TRBV28,TGTGCCAGCAGGAATATGAAGCGGGGAAGAGCCGGGGAGCTGTTTTTT,CASRNMKRGRAGELFF
-,-,TRBJ2-7,TRBV3-1/TRBV3-2,TGTGCCAGCAGCCAAGCCGAGAACGAGCAGTACTTC,CASSQAENEQYF
-,TRBD1,TRBJ1-5,TRBV24-1,TGTGCCACCAGTGACCACCGGGACAGGCCCCAGCATTTT,CATSDHRDRPQHF
-,TRBD2,TRBJ2-1,TRBV7-2,TGTGCCAGCAGGAGGAGCGGGGCAAGCTCCTACAATGAGCAGTTCTTC,CASRRSGASSYNEQFF
-,-,TRBJ2-2,TRBV28,TGTGCTAACTCCAGGGCCGGGCAGATCGGCCCCGGGGAGCTGTTTTTT,CANSRAGQIGPGELFF
-,-,TRBJ1-5,TRBV27,TGTGCCAGCTTCTCCCCCGGGGAGAATCAGCCCCAGCATTTT,CASFSPGENQPQHF
-,-,TRBJ1-1,TRBV3-1/TRBV3-2,TGTGCCAGCAGCCGCAGGGGACCGAACACTGAAGCTTTCTTT,CASSRRGPNTEAFF
-,-,TRBJ2-3,TRBV6-5,TGTGCCAGCAGTTCCGAGCCGGGAAGGCGCACAGATACGCAGTATTTT,CASSSEPGRRTDTQYF
-,-,TRBJ1-1,TRBV6-5,TGTGCCAGCAGTCTCAGGTGGAGGACTGAAGCTTTCTTT,CASSLRWRTEAFF
once,TRBD1,TRBJ2-7,TRBV18,TGTGCCAGCTCACCTAGACAGGGGGCGTTTTCCGACGAGCAGTACTTC,CASSPRQGAFSDEQYF
-,TRBD2,TRBJ2-7,TRBV7-9,TGTGCCAGCAGCCCCCGGGACTACTCCTACGAGCAGTACTTC,CASSPRDYSYEQYF
-,-,TRBJ2-5,TRBV7-7,TGTGCCAGCAGCTTAGCGGGGGCTCCTCAAGAGACCCAGTACTTC,CASSLAGAPQETQYF
-,TRBD1,TRBJ2-7,TRBV5-1,TGCGCCAGCAGCTTGAACAGGGGCTACGAGCAGTACTTC,CASSLNRGYEQYF
once,-,TRBJ2-2,TRBV11-2,TGTGCCAGCAGCTTAACGGACACCGGGGAGCTGTTTTTT,CASSLTDTGELFF
-,TRBD1,TRBJ2-5,TRBV5-6,TGTGCCAGCAACGAACCGACAGGGAGCGTAGAGACCCAGTACTTC,CASNEPTGSVETQYF
-,-,TRBJ2-7,TRBV12-3/TRBV12-4,TGTGCCAGCAGTTTCGACAGGTCCTACGAGCAGTACTTC,CASSFDRSYEQYF
-,TRBD2,TRBJ2-1,TRBV7-9,TGTGCCAGCAGCTTAGTTGTTGTAGCGGGAGTGAGTACCTACAATGAGCAGTTCTTC,CASSLVVVAGVSTYNEQFF
-,TRBD2,TRBJ2-3,TRBV10-3,TGTGCCATCACAGTCGGAAGACTAGCGGGGAGCACAGATACGCAGTATTTT,CAITVGRLAGSTDTQYF
few,-,TRBJ2-7,TRBV5-4,TGTGCCAGCAGCTTGGCGAGCGAGAGCTCCTACGAGCAGTACTTC,CASSLASESSYEQYF
once,-,TRBJ2-7,TRBV6-1,TGTGCCAGCAGTGAATACGGGACTCGCTCCTACGAGCAGTACTTC,CASSEYGTRSYEQYF
-,-,TRBJ2-7,TRBV11-2,TGTGCCAGCAGCTTAGATTTGGCTAGCAACTACGAGCAGTACTTC,CASSLDLASNYEQYF
few,TRBD1,TRBJ1-2,TRBV29-1,TGCAGCGTTCAGGGGGCTGACGGCTACACCTTC,CSVQGADGYTF
-,TRBD1,TRBJ1-1,TRBV6-1,TGTGCCAGCAGTGAAGGGACAGGGAACACTGAAGCTTTCTTT,CASSEGTGNTEAFF
-,TRBD1,TRBJ1-2,TRBV6-1,TGTGCCAGCAGTGAGGCTGGACAGGCTGGGGGCTACACCTTC,CASSEAGQAGGYTF
-,TRBD2,TRBJ2-5,TRBV5-4,TGTGCCAGCAGCTTGCGGACTAGCGGAGGGGAGACCCAGTACTTC,CASSLRTSGGETQYF
-,-,TRBJ1-3,TRBV5-1,TGCGCCAGCAGCCTCGAGGCTAGCCTCCTTAACACCATATATTTT,CASSLEASLLNTIYF
few,-,TRBJ2-7,TRBV5-1,TGCGCCAGCAGCTTGCTGAGGAATGAGCAGTACTTC,CASSLLRNEQYF
once,TRBD2,TRBJ2-7,TRBV19,TGTGCCAGTAGTATTACTAGCGGGAGATGGGGCAAGCAGTACTTC,CASSITSGRWGKQYF
-,-,TRBJ2-5,TRBV6-5,TGTGCCAGCCGCCCAACCCGAGGCCGGCAAGAGACCCAGTACTTC,CASRPTRGRQETQYF
-,TRBD1,TRBJ2-7,TRBV3-1/TRBV3-2,TGTGCCAGCAGCCAAAAGACCGGGACAGGGGGAGTCTACGAGCAGTACTTC,CASSQKTGTGGVYEQYF
-,TRBD2,TRBJ2-7,TRBV4-2,TGTGCCAGCAGCCAAGTGGCTAGCGGGAGCGGGAGCTCCTACGAGCAGTACTTC,CASSQVASGSGSSYEQYF
once,-,TRBJ2-2,TRBV14,TGTGCCAGCAGCCTCACCAGCGGCGGGGAGCTGTTTTTT,CASSLTSGGELFF
-,TRBD2,TRBJ2-7,TRBV24-1,TGTGCCACCACCGCGAACGTTAGCGGGAGGCAGGGGTACGAGCAGTACTTC,CATTANVSGRQGYEQYF
-,-,TRBJ2-7,TRBV19,TGTGCCAGTAGTAACAGGGCTCTGGGCTCTTACGAGCAGTACTTC,CASSNRALGSYEQYF
-,-,TRBJ2-7,TRBV5-4,TGTGCCAGCAGCTCGGGGGAGTACGAGCAGTACTTC,CASSSGEYEQYF
once,-,TRBJ2-6,TRBV29-1,TGCAGCGTTGAGAGTAGGGCAGGGAACCCCTCTGGGGCCAACGTCCTGACTTTC,CSVESRAGNPSGANVLTF
-,TRBD1,TRBJ1-4,TRBV5-1,TGCGCCAGCAGCTTGGTGGGACAGATTAATGAAAAACTGTTTTTT,CASSLVGQINEKLFF
-,TRBD1,TRBJ1-5,TRBV4-1,TGCGCCAGCAGTTCCGACAGGGGCGAGGATCAGCCCCAGCATTTT,CASSSDRGEDQPQHF
-,-,TRBJ1-3,TRBV24-1,TGTGCCACCAGCCAGACTGCTGGAAACACCATATATTTT,CATSQTAGNTIYF
-,TRBD1,TRBJ2-5,TRBV6-5,TGTGCCAGCAGTCAGCAACCGGGACAGGGGGAGACCCAGTACTTC,CASSQQPGQGETQYF
-,TRBD2,TRBJ2-3,TRBV24-1,TGTGCCACCAGTGACCTTAGCGGGAGGGCTAGATTTGGGGATACGCAGTATTTT,CATSDLSGRARFGDTQYF
-,-,TRBJ1-2,TRBV20-1,TGCAGTCATGGCGGCTACACCTTC,CSHGGYTF
once,TRBD1,TRBJ1-2,TRBV19,TGTGCCAGTAGGGAAACGGGACAGAGCTATGGCTACACCTTC,CASRETGQSYGYTF
-,-,TRBJ2-5,TRBV9,TGTGCCAGCAGCGTAGAGAGAGGGCGGGAGACCCAGTACTTC,CASSVERGRETQYF
-,TRBD1,TRBJ2-7,TRBV10-1,TGCGCCAGCAGTGTGGGACAGACCTACGAGCAGTACTTC,CASSVGQTYEQYF
-,-,TRBJ2-1,TRBV19,TGTGCCACCCCCCCCGGCGGCGGGGACTACAATGAGCAGTTCTTC,CATPPGGGDYNEQFF